This T cell receptor beta chain was obtained from a study of blood T cell repertoires in COVID-19. Study overall: T cells, B-cell-depleted T cells, or PBMCs supplied cDNA or gDNA.

Germline CDR1 and CDR2: MGHRA and YSYEKL. This CDR3 has 14 residues. V gave up 4 bases and J gave up 4 bases, with 13 bases separating them. Authors' data handling: For nucleated cells, counts were estimated from reference gene primer amplification. The protocol was immunoSEQ multiplex PCR, while the TCRdb copy is restricted to in-frame clones and leaves out a portion. The DNA was the basis for D and trimming; V, J and clone size are from that table. This table holds roughly 200,000 clones, about four fifths found once. The J gene is TRBJ1-1, the V gene TRBV4-1; weak D call: TRBD1 (6 bases). The source is a middle-aged woman with COVID-19, enrolled during active disease. The sequencing input was peripheral blood. The chain's CDR3 is CASSRPGVSTEAFF. Written as DNA, the CDR3 is TGCGCCAGCAGCCGACCAGGGGTGTCCACTGAAGCTTTCTTT.